Presented here are 9 T cell receptor beta chains from one specimen sequenced in a study of blood T cells in healthy people across ages. Primers used in a second PCR of about 6 to 11 cycles were a sample-barcoded 5' primer and a J-beta primer mix. A single record per CDR3 protein comes from TCRdb applying MiXCR to the 5' RACE reads. The sample includes about 1,000,000 distinct CDR3 sequences, more than 40% of them seen just once. The sequenced material came from blood. Every receptor here comes from a woman between 55 and 75 years old in good health.

This chain uses TRBV6-6 with TRBJ1-4; a weak D match, TRBD1 (5 bases). The J call is in doubt because the DNA end fits TRBJ2-2 better. The CDR3 extends over 10 amino acids. Germline assignment: CDR1 MNHNY and CDR2 SVGAGI (reference sequence). The CDR3 sequence: CASRDRELFF. CDR3 DNA: TGTGCCAGCAGGGACAGGGAGCTGTTTTTT.

The chain links TRBV20-1 to TRBJ2-1, with no clear D. CDR3 length: 13 residues. Germline CDR1 is DFQATT and CDR2 is SNEGSKA (reference sequence). V was shortened by 7 bases and J by 5 bases, with 15 bases between the two germline ends. Here the CDR3 DNA reads TGCAGTGTCCCAAACGTCGGAAACAATGAGCAGTTCTTC. Residues: CSVPNVGNNEQFF.

This chain connects TRBV29-1 to TRBJ2-1; TRBD1 agrees at 7 bases. The better agreement between TRBJ2-7 and the DNA end casts doubt on the J call. The length of the CDR3 is 15 residues. Germline lookup yields CDR1 SQVTM and CDR2 ANQGSEA. The CDR3 loop reads CSVGVQGFPYNEQYF. Here the CDR3 DNA reads TGCAGCGTTGGGGTACAGGGGTTCCCCTACAATGAGCAGTACTTC.

This clonotype has a handful of counts. The genes are TRBV5-1 and TRBJ1-4; 10 bases map to TRBD1. The V gene end was trimmed by 4 bases and the J gene end by 8 bases; junction bases not matched to a gene: 8. This CDR3 has 15 amino acids. CDR1 is SGHRS, CDR2 YFSETQ, per germline. The CDR3 loop is CASSSSGTGDEKLFF. The CDR3 bases are TGCGCCAGCAGCAGCTCCGGGACAGGGGACGAAAAACTGTTTTTT. Based on the CDR3 plus reference TRBV5-1 and TRBJ1-4, the full variable domain is KAGVTQTPRYLIKTRGQQVTLSCSPISGHRSVSWYQQTPGQGLQFLFEYFSETQRNKGNFPGRFSGRQFSNSRSEMNVSTLELGDSALYLCASSSSGTGDEKLFFGSGTQLSVL.

This clonotype was observed a handful of times. This rearrangement joins TRBV27 to TRBJ2-5, with 12 bases lining up with TRBD1. The CDR3 is 15 amino acids. Germline trimming cut 5 bases from V and 11 bases from J; bases unmatched to any gene: 12. Germline-derived CDR1 and CDR2 are MNHEY and SMNVEV (reference sequence). CDR3 protein: CASSIAGQGAWEQYF. The DNA for the CDR3 is TGTGCCAGCAGTATAGCGGGACAGGGGGCTTGGGAGCAGTACTTC.

The chain combines TRBV15 with TRBJ2-3; D uncertain. V was clipped by 9 bases and J by 0 bases, with 16 bases between them. The CDR3 spans 15 residues. Per the germline V gene, CDR1 is LNHNV and CDR2 is YYDKDF (reference sequence). CDR3 in amino acids: CATGKGYTSTDTQYF. The CDR3 nucleotides are TGTGCCACGGGGAAAGGGTATACTAGCACAGATACGCAGTATTTT.

The gene calls are TRBV2 and TRBJ1-3; D uncertain. Germline CDR1 SNHLY, CDR2 FYNNEI. V was cut by 6 bases and J by 4 bases, with 10 bases left in between. This CDR3 contains 13 residues. CDR3 DNA: TGTGCCAGCAGATTCCTGGCCGGAAACACCATATATTTT. Translated, it gives CASRFLAGNTIYF.

The chain couples TRBV14 to TRBJ2-5; D is unresolved. Trimming took 4 bases from V and 4 from J, leaving 16 bases between them. Per germline, CDR1 SGHDN and CDR2 FVKESK. The CDR3 consists of 15 residues. The CDR3 DNA reads as TGTGCCAGCAGCCTTATACCCGGGTACGGAGAGACCCAGTACTTC. It codes for CASSLIPGYGETQYF.

The genes are TRBV20-1 and TRBJ2-5; D might be TRBD2 (5 bases). Germline CDR1 DFQATT, CDR2 SNEGSKA (reference sequence). This CDR3 region has 12 residues. V lost 6 bases and J 6 bases, leaving 14 bases between the germline ends. The CDR3 spells CSAILGPQTQYF. The CDR3 coding sequence is TGCAGTGCCATACTAGGGCCGCAGACCCAGTACTTC.